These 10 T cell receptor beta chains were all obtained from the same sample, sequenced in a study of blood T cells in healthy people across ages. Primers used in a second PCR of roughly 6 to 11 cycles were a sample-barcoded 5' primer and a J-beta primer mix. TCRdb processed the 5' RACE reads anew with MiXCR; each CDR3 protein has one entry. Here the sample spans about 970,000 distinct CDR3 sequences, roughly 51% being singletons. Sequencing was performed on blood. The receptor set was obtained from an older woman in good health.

CDR3 amino acids: CASSQSDRAGYEQYF. The CDR3, as DNA: TGTGCCAGCAGCCAAAGCGACAGGGCTGGGTACGAGCAGTACTTC. The chain uses TRBV3-1 and TRBJ2-7, with 7 bases that match TRBD1. Germline V gene sequence: CDR1 LGHDT, CDR2 YNNKEL (reference sequence). The CDR3 runs 15 residues. V dropped 2 bases and J dropped 4; count of bases not matched to a gene: 8.

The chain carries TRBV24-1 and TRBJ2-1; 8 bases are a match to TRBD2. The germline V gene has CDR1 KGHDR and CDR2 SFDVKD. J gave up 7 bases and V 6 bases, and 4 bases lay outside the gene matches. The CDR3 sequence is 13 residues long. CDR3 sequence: CATSSGRVNEQFF. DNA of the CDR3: TGTGCCACCAGTAGCGGGAGAGTAAATGAGCAGTTCTTC.

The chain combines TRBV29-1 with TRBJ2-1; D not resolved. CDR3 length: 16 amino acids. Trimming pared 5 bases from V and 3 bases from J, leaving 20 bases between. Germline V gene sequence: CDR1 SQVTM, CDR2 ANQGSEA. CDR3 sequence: CSVSPSTLLDYNEQFF. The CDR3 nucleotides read TGCAGCGTTTCCCCGTCAACCTTGTTGGACTACAATGAGCAGTTCTTC.

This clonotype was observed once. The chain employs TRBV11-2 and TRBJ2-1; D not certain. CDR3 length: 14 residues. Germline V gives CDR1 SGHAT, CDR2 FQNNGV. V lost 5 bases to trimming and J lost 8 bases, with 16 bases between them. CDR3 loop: CASSPDGVVHEQFF. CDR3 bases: TGTGCCAGCAGCCCCGATGGGGTAGTACATGAGCAGTTCTTC.

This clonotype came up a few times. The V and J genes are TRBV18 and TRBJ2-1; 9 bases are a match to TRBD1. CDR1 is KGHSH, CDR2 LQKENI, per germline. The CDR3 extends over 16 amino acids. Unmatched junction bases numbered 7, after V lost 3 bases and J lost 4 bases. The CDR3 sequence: CASSPPGQGIYNEQFF. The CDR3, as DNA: TGTGCCAGCTCACCCCCGGGACAGGGAATTTACAATGAGCAGTTCTTC.

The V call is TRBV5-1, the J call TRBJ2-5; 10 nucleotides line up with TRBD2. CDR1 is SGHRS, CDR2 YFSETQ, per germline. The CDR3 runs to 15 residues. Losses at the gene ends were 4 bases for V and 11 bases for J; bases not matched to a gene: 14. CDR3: CASSQLAGPEMEQYF. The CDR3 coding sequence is TGCGCCAGCAGCCAACTAGCGGGACCGGAAATGGAGCAGTACTTC.

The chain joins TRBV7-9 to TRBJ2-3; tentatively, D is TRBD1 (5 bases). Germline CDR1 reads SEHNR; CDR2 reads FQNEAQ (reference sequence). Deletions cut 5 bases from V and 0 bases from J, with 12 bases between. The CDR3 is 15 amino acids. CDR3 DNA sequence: TGTGCCAGCAGCAACCGACAGCCTAGCACAGATACGCAGTATTTT. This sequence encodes CASSNRQPSTDTQYF.

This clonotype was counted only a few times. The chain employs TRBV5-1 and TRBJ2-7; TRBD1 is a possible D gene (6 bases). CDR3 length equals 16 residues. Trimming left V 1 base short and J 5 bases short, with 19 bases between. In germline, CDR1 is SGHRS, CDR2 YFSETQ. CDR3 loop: CASSLWGDVNRDEQYF. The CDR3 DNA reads TGCGCCAGCAGCTTGTGGGGTGATGTGAACAGGGACGAGCAGTACTTC.

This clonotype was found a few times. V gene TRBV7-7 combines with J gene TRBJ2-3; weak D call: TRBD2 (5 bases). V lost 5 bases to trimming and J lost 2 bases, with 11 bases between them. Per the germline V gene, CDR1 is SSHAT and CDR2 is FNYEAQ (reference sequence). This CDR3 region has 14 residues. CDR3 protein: CASSQGRATDTQYF. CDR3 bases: TGTGCCAGCAGCCAAGGGCGGGCCACAGATACGCAGTATTTT. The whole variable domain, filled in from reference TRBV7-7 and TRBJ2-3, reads GAGVSQSPRYKVTKRGQDVTLRCDPISSHATLYWYQQALGQGPEFLTYFNYEAQPDKSGLPSDRFSAERPEGSISTLTIQRTEQRDSAMYRCASSQGRATDTQYFGPGTRLTVL.

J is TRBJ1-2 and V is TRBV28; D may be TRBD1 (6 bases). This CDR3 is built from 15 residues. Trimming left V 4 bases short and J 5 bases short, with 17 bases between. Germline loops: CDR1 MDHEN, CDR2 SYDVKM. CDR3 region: CASSSAAGASYGYTF. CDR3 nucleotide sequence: TGTGCCAGCAGTTCCGCAGCAGGGGCATCTTATGGCTACACCTTC.